This is a list of T cell receptor beta chains from one sample in a study of ipilimumab plus nivolumab after autologous stem cell transplantation. Clones were read by immunoSEQ multiplex PCR, and TCRdb kept only the in-frame ones, dropping some. The data hold some 15,000 clones, with approximately 81% observed a single time. The material was PBMCs, obtained in a trial of ipilimumab plus nivolumab as post-transplant consolidation. The receptors originated from a male donor with diffuse large B-cell lymphoma. The CDR3 runs from the conserved cysteine through the conserved F or W. The D gene is left open where the match is weak. Only some rows state a clone size, as once, few, many or a class for expanded clones.

J | size | D | V | CDR3 | DNA
TRBJ1-1 | - | - | TRBV2 | CASLAQGNTEAFF | TGTGCCAGCCTGGCGCAGGGGAACACTGAAGCTTTCTTT
TRBJ1-1 | - | - | TRBV28 | CASSFEGLGTEAFF | TGTGCCAGCAGTTTTGAGGGATTAGGCACTGAAGCTTTCTTT
TRBJ1-1 | - | - | TRBV4-2 | CASSREQGSNTEAFF | TGTGCCAGCAGCCGAGAACAGGGCTCGAACACTGAAGCTTTCTTT
TRBJ1-5 | - | TRBD1 | TRBV28 | CASRRQGASTDQPQHF | TGTGCCAGCAGGAGACAGGGAGCATCCACCGATCAGCCCCAGCATTTT
TRBJ2-5 | few | - | TRBV28 | CASSFLPRRGRETQYF | TGTGCCAGCAGTTTCCTACCCCGAAGGGGACGAGAGACCCAGTACTTC
TRBJ1-1 | - | - | TRBV28 | CASSFGPLAPSMNTEAFF | TGTGCCAGCAGTTTCGGCCCTCTAGCCCCGTCGATGAACACTGAAGCTTTCTTT
TRBJ1-3 | - | - | TRBV2 | CASSDGQSGNTIYF | TGTGCCAGCAGTGATGGACAGTCTGGAAACACCATATATTTT
TRBJ2-2 | - | TRBD1 | TRBV2 | CASRVQGEGELFF | TGTGCCAGCAGGGTACAGGGGGAAGGGGAGCTGTTTTTT
TRBJ1-5 | - | - | TRBV5-5 | CASSPMGNNQPQHF | TGTGCCAGCAGCCCCATGGGAAACAATCAGCCCCAGCATTTT
TRBJ1-1 | - | - | TRBV6-6 | CASSYEGNTEAFF | TGTGCCAGCAGTTACGAGGGGAACACTGAAGCTTTCTTT
TRBJ1-5 | - | - | TRBV28 | CASSPPLNQPQHF | TGTGCCAGCAGTCCCCCCCTAAATCAGCCCCAGCATTTT
TRBJ2-7 | - | - | TRBV15 | CATSGSYRELHEQYF | TGTGCCACCAGCGGATCCTACAGGGAGCTCCACGAGCAGTACTTC
TRBJ2-7 | - | TRBD1 | TRBV6-1 | CASSDTGTGSYEQYF | TGTGCCAGCAGCGATACCGGGACAGGGTCCTACGAGCAGTACTTC
TRBJ2-5 | - | - | TRBV7-9 | CASSRGQQETQYF | TGTGCCAGCAGCCGAGGACAGCAAGAGACCCAGTACTTC
TRBJ1-2 | few | - | TRBV7-2 | CASSSNYGYTF | TGTGCCAGCAGCTCAAACTATGGCTACACCTTC
TRBJ2-5 | - | TRBD2 | TRBV7-7 | CASSATSGGGQETQYF | TGTGCCAGCAGCGCAACTAGCGGGGGGGGTCAAGAGACCCAGTACTTC
TRBJ1-5 | - | - | TRBV7-9 | CASSPISGPQHF | TGTGCCAGCAGCCCAATCTCGGGGCCCCAGCATTTT
TRBJ2-5 | - | TRBD2 | TRBV5-5 | CASSLYASGAPETQYF | TGTGCCAGCAGCTTGTATGCTAGCGGGGCCCCGGAGACCCAGTACTTC
TRBJ2-7 | - | TRBD2 | TRBV4-2 | CASSQEGGVTSYEQYF | TGTGCCAGCAGCCAAGAGGGAGGGGTCACTTCCTACGAGCAGTACTTC
TRBJ1-4 | - | - | TRBV28 | CASNPPGGKLFF | TGTGCCAGCAACCCACCAGGCGGGAAACTGTTTTTT
TRBJ1-3 | - | - | TRBV19 | CASSILAGNTIYF | TGTGCCAGTAGTATCCTCGCTGGAAACACCATATATTTT
TRBJ2-2 | - | - | TRBV5-4 | CASSRTGPRNTGELFF | TGTGCCAGCAGCCGTACGGGCCCGAGGAACACCGGGGAGCTGTTTTTT
TRBJ2-7 | - | TRBD1 | TRBV5-1 | CASSLGTGQGVYEQYF | TGCGCCAGCAGCTTAGGAACGGGACAGGGGGTATACGAGCAGTACTTC
TRBJ1-4 | - | - | TRBV6-5 | CASSYSFANEKLFF | TGTGCCAGCAGTTATTCGTTCGCTAATGAAAAACTGTTTTTT
TRBJ2-3 | few | TRBD2 | TRBV30 | CAWSVRSGGPRADTQYF | TGTGCCTGGAGTGTACGGAGCGGGGGGCCCCGCGCAGATACGCAGTATTTT
TRBJ2-2 | - | TRBD2 | TRBV2 | CASSFVAGDPTGELFF | TGTGCCAGCAGTTTCGTAGCGGGGGACCCCACCGGGGAGCTGTTTTTT
TRBJ2-1 | - | - | TRBV2 | CASSEGFTGEQFF | TGTGCCAGCAGTGAAGGTTTTACGGGTGAGCAGTTCTTC
TRBJ2-7 | - | - | TRBV28 | CASSPEHYPHYEQYF | TGTGCCAGCAGCCCCGAGCATTACCCCCACTACGAGCAGTACTTC
TRBJ2-2 | - | - | TRBV9 | CASSVDNANTGELFF | TGTGCCAGCAGCGTAGACAACGCGAACACCGGGGAGCTGTTTTTT
TRBJ2-1 | - | TRBD1 | TRBV7-7 | CASSLGQGVNEQFF | TGTGCCAGCAGCTTAGGTCAGGGGGTCAATGAGCAGTTCTTC
TRBJ2-1 | once | - | TRBV14 | CASSYLGNEQFF | TGTGCCAGCAGCTACCTCGGAAATGAGCAGTTCTTC
TRBJ1-5 | - | TRBD1 | TRBV28 | CASSPPGTANQPQHF | TGTGCCAGCAGTCCCCCCGGGACAGCAAATCAGCCCCAGCATTTT
TRBJ1-3 | - | - | TRBV30 | CAWSVGNTIYF | TGTGCCTGGAGTGTTGGAAACACCATATATTTT
TRBJ1-4 | - | - | TRBV7-9 | CASSRSEGEKLFF | TGTGCCAGCAGTAGATCCGAAGGGGAAAAACTGTTTTTT
TRBJ1-2 | - | - | TRBV7-2 | CASSLESGGNYGYTF | TGTGCCAGCAGCTTAGAATCTGGGGGAAACTATGGCTACACCTTC
TRBJ2-3 | - | - | TRBV10-3 | CAISDPMEQNTDTQYF | TGTGCCATCAGTGACCCAATGGAACAGAACACAGATACGCAGTATTTT
TRBJ2-7 | - | TRBD2 | TRBV23-1 | CASSRIGGSPPYEQYF | TGCGCCAGCAGTCGAATCGGGGGGTCCCCCCCCTACGAGCAGTACTTC
TRBJ1-2 | - | TRBD1 | TRBV5-1 | CASSLDRGRYGYTF | TGCGCCAGCAGCTTGGACAGGGGTCGGTATGGCTACACCTTC
TRBJ1-4 | few | - | TRBV9 | CASSVGNAGNEKLFF | TGTGCCAGCAGCGTAGGAAATGCGGGTAATGAAAAACTGTTTTTT
TRBJ1-2 | - | - | TRBV10-3 | CAISEYSTKDQGYTF | TGTGCCATCAGTGAGTATAGTACCAAGGATCAAGGCTACACCTTC
TRBJ2-3 | - | - | TRBV28 | CASSSPWRRGYPDTQYF | TGTGCCAGCAGTTCCCCCTGGCGGAGGGGTTACCCAGATACGCAGTATTTT
TRBJ1-6 | few | - | TRBV7-9 | CASSLENSPLHF | TGTGCCAGCAGCCTAGAAAATTCACCCCTCCACTTT
TRBJ1-1 | - | - | TRBV5-1 | CASSLEHGNTEAFF | TGCGCCAGCAGCTTGGAGCACGGGAACACTGAAGCTTTCTTT